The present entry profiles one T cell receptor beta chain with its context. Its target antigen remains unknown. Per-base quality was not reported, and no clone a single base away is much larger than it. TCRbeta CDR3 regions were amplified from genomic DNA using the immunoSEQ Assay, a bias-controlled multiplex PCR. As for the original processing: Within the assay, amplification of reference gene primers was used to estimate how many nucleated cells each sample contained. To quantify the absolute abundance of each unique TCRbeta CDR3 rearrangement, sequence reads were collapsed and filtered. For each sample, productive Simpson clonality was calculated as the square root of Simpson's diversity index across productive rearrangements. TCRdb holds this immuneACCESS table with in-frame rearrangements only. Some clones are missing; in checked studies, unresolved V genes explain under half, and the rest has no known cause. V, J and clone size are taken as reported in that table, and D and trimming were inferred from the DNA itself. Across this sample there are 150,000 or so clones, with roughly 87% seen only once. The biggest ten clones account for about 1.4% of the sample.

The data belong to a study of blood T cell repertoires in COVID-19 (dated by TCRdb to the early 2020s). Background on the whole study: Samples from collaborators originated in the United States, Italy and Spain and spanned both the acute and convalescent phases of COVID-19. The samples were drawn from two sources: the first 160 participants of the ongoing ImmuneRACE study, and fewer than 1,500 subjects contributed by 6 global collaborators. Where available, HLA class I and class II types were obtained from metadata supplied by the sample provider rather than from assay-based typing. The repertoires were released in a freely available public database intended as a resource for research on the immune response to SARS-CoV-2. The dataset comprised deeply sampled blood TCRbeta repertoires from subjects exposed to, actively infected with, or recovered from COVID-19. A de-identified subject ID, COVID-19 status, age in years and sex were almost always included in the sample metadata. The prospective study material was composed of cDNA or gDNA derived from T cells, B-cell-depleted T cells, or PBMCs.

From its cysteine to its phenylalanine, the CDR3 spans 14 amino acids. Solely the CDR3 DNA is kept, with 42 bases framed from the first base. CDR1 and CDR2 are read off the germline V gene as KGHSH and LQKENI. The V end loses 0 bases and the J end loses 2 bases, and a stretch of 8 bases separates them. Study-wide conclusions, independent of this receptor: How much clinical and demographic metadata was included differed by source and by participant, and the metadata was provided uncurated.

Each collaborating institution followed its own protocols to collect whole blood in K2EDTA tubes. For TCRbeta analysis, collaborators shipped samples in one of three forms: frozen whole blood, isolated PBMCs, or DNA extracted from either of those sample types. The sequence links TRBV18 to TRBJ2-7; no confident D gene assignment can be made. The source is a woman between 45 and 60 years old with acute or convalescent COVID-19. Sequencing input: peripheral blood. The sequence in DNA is TGTGCCAGCTCACCACCGGGCCGCACCTACGAGCAGTACTTC. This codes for CASSPPGRTYEQYF.